The clone carrying this T cell receptor beta chain was picked up one time. Its matching antigen is unknown. The data originate from a study of OX40 agonist ivuxolimab in advanced cancers. The CDR3 covers 13 residues. CDR1 is MDHEN, CDR2 SYDVKM, per germline. V lost 3 bases and J 7 bases, leaving 13 bases between the germline ends. Clones were sequenced by immunoSEQ multiplex PCR, and TCRdb holds only the in-frame ones, with some missing. Among approximately 68,000 clones listed, 80% to 85% were seen once. Study results and limitations: The study found that CD8+ T cells averaged more expanded clones than CD4+.

The clonotype was recovered from an adult with an advanced solid tumor such as melanoma, head and neck, liver or kidney cancer. The rearrangement uses TRBV28 and TRBJ2-7; perhaps TRBD2 as D (5 bases). The sample was CD4+ or CD8+ T cells sorted from blood, taken in a trial of the OX40 agonist ivuxolimab. The CDR3, as DNA: TGTGCCAGCAGTTTGAGGGCCGACAAAGAGCAGTACTTC. It translates to CASSLRADKEQYF.